This paragraph reports one TCR beta chain. Its antigen remains unknown. This sample stems from a study of T cells after posttransplantation cyclophosphamide. General study results and limits: Later blood repertoires were often dominated by clones from the donor CD8+ memory compartment. TRB overlap between skin or GI tissue T cells and blood was limited. Recipient CMV seropositivity and CMV reactivation strongly tracked TRB clonality.

The CDR3 spans 16 residues. Germline V CDR1 and CDR2: SGHVS, FQNEAQ. Trimming cost V 5 bases and J 5 bases; bases outside gene matches: 15. Assay: immunoSEQ multiplex PCR; the TCRdb copy retains only in-frame clones and omits some. The sample holds 35,000 to 50,000 clones, 90% seen once. Treatment was busulfan-fludarabine conditioning, a marrow graft, and cyclophosphamide on days +3 and +4. The source of this sequence is a male patient between 60 and 69 years old who received an allogeneic stem cell transplant from a related donor and was CMV-positive. Some T cells may have originated in the graft donor. Sequences were derived from PBMCs, sampled around 58 days after allogeneic stem cell transplant with posttransplant cyclophosphamide. The rearrangement uses TRBV7-8 and TRBJ2-7; 7 bases fit TRBD1. CDR3 sequence (DNA): TGTGCCAGCAGCCGCAGGACAGGCGCACTCGGGGACGAGCAGTACTTC. Translated, it gives CASSRRTGALGDEQYF.